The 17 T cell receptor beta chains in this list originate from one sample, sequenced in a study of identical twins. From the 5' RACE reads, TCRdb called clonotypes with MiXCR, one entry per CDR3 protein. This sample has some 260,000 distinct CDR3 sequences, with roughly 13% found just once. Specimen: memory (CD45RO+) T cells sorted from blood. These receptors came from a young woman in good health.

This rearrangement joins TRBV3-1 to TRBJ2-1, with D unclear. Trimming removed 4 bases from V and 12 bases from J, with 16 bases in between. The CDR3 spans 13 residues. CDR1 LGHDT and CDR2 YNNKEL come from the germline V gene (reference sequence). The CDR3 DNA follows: TGTGCCAGCAGCCCCGGTCGATTAGGTGGGCAGTTCTTC. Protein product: CASSPGRLGGQFF.

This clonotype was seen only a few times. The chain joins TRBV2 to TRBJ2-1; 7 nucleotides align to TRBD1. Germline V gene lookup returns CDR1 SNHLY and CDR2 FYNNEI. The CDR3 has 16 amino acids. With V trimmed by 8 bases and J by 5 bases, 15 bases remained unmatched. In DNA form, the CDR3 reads TGTGCCAGCGGTCACCCCAGGGGGAGTGGGCACAATGAGCAGTTCTTC. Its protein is CASGHPRGSGHNEQFF.

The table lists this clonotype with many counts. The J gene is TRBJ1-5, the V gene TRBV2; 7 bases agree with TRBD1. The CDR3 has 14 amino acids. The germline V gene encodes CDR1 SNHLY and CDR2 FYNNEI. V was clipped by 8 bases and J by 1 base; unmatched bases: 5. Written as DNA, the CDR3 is TGTGCCAGCGGAGGGGGCTTAAGCAATCAGCCCCAGCATTTT. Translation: CASGGGLSNQPQHF.

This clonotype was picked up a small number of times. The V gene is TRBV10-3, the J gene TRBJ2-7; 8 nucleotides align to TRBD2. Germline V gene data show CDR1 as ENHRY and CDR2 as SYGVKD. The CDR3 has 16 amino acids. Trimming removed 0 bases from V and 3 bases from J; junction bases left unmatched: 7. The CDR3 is CAISESSWRGDYEQYF. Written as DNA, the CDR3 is TGTGCCATCAGTGAGTCGAGTTGGCGGGGGGACTACGAGCAGTACTTC.

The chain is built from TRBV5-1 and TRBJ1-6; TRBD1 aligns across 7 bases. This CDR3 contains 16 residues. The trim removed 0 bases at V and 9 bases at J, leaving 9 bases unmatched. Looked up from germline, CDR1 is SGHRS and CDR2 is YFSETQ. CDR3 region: CASSLDAAGGSSPLHF. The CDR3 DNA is TGCGCCAGCAGCTTGGATGCGGCAGGGGGGAGTTCACCCCTCCACTTT.

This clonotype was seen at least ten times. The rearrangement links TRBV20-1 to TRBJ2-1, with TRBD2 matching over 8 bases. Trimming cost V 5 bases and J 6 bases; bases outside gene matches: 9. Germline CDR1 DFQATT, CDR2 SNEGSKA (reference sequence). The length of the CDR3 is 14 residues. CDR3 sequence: CSASGGASFNEQFF. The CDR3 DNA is TGCAGTGCTTCCGGGGGGGCCTCTTTCAATGAGCAGTTCTTC.

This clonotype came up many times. Here the CDR3 reads CASSLNRETQYF. CDR3 in DNA: TGTGCCAGCAGCTTGAATAGGGAGACCCAGTACTTC. This chain links TRBV11-2 with TRBJ2-5; D not resolved. The CDR3 extends over 12 amino acids. Deletions cut 3 bases from V and 5 bases from J, with 7 bases between. CDR1 is SGHAT and CDR2 is FQNNGV in the germline V gene.

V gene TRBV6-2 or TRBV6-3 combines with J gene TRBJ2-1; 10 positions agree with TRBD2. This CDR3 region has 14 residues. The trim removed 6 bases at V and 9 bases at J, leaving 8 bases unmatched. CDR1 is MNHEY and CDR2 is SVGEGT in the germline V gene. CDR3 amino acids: CASRGSGGAGEQFF. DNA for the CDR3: TGTGCCAGCAGAGGAAGCGGGGGGGCCGGTGAGCAGTTCTTC.

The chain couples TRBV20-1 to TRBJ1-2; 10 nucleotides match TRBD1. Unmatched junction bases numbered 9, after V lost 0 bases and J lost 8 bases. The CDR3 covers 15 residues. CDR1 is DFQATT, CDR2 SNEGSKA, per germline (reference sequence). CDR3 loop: CSARELGTGARGYTF. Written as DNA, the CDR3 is TGCAGTGCTAGAGAACTGGGGACAGGGGCGAGGGGCTACACCTTC.

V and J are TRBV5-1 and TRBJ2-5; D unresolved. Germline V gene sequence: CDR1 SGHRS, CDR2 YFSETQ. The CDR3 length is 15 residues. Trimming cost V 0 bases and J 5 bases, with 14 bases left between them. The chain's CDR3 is CASSLGTTNIETQYF. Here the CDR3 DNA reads TGCGCCAGCAGCTTGGGGACGACGAACATCGAGACCCAGTACTTC.

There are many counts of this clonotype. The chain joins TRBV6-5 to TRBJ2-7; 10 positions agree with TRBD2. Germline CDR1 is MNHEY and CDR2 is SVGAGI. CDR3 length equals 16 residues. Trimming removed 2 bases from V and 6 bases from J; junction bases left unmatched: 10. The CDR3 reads CASSYLRSGRAREQYF. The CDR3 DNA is TGTGCCAGCAGTTACCTCCGAAGCGGGAGGGCGCGCGAGCAGTACTTC.

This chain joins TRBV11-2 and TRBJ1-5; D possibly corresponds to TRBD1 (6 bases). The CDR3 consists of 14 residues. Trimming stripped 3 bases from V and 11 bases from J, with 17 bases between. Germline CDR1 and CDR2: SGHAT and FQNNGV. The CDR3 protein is CASSFTGATGSQHF. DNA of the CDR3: TGTGCCAGCAGCTTCACCGGGGCCACAGGGTCCCAGCATTTT.

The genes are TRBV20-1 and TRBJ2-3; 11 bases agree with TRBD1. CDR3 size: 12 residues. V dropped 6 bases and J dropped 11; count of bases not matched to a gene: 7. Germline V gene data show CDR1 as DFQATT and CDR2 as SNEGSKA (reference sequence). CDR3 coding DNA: TGCAGTGCGGACAGGGGGCCCAATGGGCAGTATTTT. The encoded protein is CSADRGPNGQYF.

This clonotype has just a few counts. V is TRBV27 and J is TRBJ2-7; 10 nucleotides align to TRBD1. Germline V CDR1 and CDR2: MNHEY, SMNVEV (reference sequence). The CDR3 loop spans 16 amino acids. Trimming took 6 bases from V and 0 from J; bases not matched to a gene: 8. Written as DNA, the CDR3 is TGTGCCAGCAGGGCACCCGGGACAGGGGCCTCCTACGAGCAGTACTTC. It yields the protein CASRAPGTGASYEQYF.

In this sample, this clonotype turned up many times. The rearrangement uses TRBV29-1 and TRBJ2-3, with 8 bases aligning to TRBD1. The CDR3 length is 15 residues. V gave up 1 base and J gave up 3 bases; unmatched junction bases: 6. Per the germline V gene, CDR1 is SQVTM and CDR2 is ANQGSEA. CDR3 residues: CSVEVFGQGTDTQYF. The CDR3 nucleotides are TGCAGCGTTGAAGTTTTCGGACAGGGAACAGATACGCAGTATTTT.

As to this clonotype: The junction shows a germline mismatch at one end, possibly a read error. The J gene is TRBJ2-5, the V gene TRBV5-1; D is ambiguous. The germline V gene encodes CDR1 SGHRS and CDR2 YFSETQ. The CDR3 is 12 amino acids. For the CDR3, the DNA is TGCGCCAGCAGTTTGGACGCCCAGACCCAGTACTTC. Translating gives CASSLDAQTQYF.

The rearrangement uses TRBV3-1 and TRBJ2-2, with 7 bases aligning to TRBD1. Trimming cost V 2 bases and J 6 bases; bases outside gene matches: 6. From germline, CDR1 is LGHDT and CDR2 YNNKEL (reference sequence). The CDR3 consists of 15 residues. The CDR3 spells CASSQRGRGSGELFF. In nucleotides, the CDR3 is TGTGCCAGCAGCCAAAGGGGGCGCGGTTCCGGGGAGCTGTTTTTT.